Below, 8 T cell receptor beta chains from the same sample are listed, as sequenced in a study of CD8+ T cells in alopecia areata. Reverse transcribed after extraction, RNA yielded cDNA as the sequencing template. Some clones are missing from TCRdb's copy, which holds only in-frame ones; the method was immunoSEQ multiplex PCR. The repertoire holds approximately 180,000 clones, with 63% as singletons. The sample in question was CD4+ T cells sorted from blood, obtained at week 0. These receptors all come from a human donor with alopecia areata.

The genes are TRBV5-1 and TRBJ2-5; 9 positions match TRBD2. Trimming took 6 bases from V and 1 from J; bases not matched to a gene: 1. The CDR3 spans 13 residues. CDR1 SGHRS and CDR2 YFSETQ come from the germline V gene. CDR3 sequence reads: CASTSGAQETQYF. The CDR3 DNA sequence: TGCGCCAGCACTAGCGGGGCCCAAGAGACCCAGTACTTC.

This chain links TRBV7-2 with TRBJ1-1; the match to TRBD1 covers 7 bases. Germline V gene lookup returns CDR1 SGHTA and CDR2 FQGNSA. CDR3 length: 14 amino acids. The V gene end was trimmed by 6 bases and the J gene end by 1 base; junction bases not matched to a gene: 5. The CDR3 DNA follows: TGTGCCAGCAGGAAGGACAGGACGAACACTGAAGCTTTCTTT. It encodes CASRKDRTNTEAFF.

The chain joins TRBV9 to TRBJ2-5; D not resolved. Germline V gene data show CDR1 as SGDLS and CDR2 as YYNGEE. The CDR3 loop spans 14 amino acids. V was clipped by 0 bases and J by 0 bases, with 6 bases between them. CDR3 residues: CASSVAPYQETQYF. The CDR3 DNA reads as TGTGCCAGCAGCGTAGCCCCGTACCAAGAGACCCAGTACTTC. Together with reference TRBV9 and TRBJ2-5, the CDR3 gives the full variable domain: DSGVTQTPKHLITATGQRVTLRCSPRSGDLSVYWYQQSLDQGLQFLIQYYNGEERAKGNILERFSAQQFPDLHSELNLSSLELGDSALYFCASSVAPYQETQYFGPGTRLLVL.

The rearrangement joins TRBV7-2 to TRBJ2-7, with no clear D. The CDR3 has 11 amino acids. V was trimmed by 1 base and J by 7 bases, leaving 5 bases between them. CDR1 is SGHTA, CDR2 FQGNSA, per germline. Written as DNA, the CDR3 is TGTGCCAGCAGCTTAGTACAAGAGCAGTACTTC. Its translation is CASSLVQEQYF.

The J gene is TRBJ2-3, the V gene TRBV29-1; TRBD2 aligns across 11 bases. The CDR3 runs 14 residues. The V segment lost 4 bases and the J segment 2 bases; nucleotides outside the gene matches: 2. CDR1 SQVTM and CDR2 ANQGSEA come from the germline V gene. CDR3 residues: CSVGLAGTTDTQYF. In DNA, the CDR3 is TGCAGCGTTGGACTAGCGGGGACCACAGATACGCAGTATTTT.

This clone was counted a single time. V usage is TRBV2 and J usage is TRBJ2-3; tentative D call: TRBD2 (5 bases). This CDR3 has 11 residues. In germline, CDR1 is SNHLY, CDR2 FYNNEI. The V and J ends lost 0 bases and 11 bases respectively, with 6 bases between them. The CDR3 nucleotides are TGTGCCAGCAGTGAAGCGAGGGTGCAGTATTTT. As protein: CASSEARVQYF.

This clone was counted only a few times. This sequence joins TRBV29-1 and TRBJ2-5; D gene unclear. Trimming left V 0 bases short and J 5 bases short, with 10 bases between. Germline assignment: CDR1 SQVTM and CDR2 ANQGSEA. The CDR3 is 13 residues long. The CDR3 reads CSVEELSRETQYF. DNA of the CDR3: TGCAGCGTTGAAGAGTTATCGCGGGAGACCCAGTACTTC.

This clone came up a few times. The J gene is TRBJ2-7, the V gene TRBV29-1; 8 bases are shared with TRBD1. The germline gives CDR1 SQVTM, CDR2 ANQGSEA. The CDR3 totals 15 residues. The V segment lost 3 bases and the J segment 2 bases; nucleotides outside the gene matches: 9. CDR3 residues: CSVEAKTGVAYEQYF. In DNA, the CDR3 is TGCAGCGTTGAGGCCAAGACAGGGGTTGCCTACGAGCAGTACTTC.